This TCR beta chain comes out of a study of blood T cell repertoires in COVID-19 (dated by TCRdb to 2018 to 2021). Turning to the overall study: The collaborator samples originated in the United States, Italy and Spain and spanned the acute and convalescent phases of COVID-19. The prospective study material was composed of cDNA or gDNA derived from T cells, B-cell-depleted T cells, or PBMCs. Where available, HLA class I and class II types were taken from metadata supplied by the sample provider and were not determined by assay-based typing. Sample metadata almost always included a de-identified subject ID, COVID-19 status, age in years and sex. The repertoires were released in a freely available public database meant as a resource for research on the immune response to SARS-CoV-2. Deeply sampled blood TCRbeta repertoires from subjects exposed to, actively infected with, or recovered from COVID-19 were included in the dataset. The samples were drawn from the first 160 participants of the ongoing ImmuneRACE study and from 1,200 or so subjects provided by 6 global collaborators. Paper-wide results and their limitations: Clinical and demographic metadata were provided uncurated, with the amount varying by source and participant.

This clone was counted only a few times. Its specific antigen is unknown. Within one base of it there is no much larger clone, and no base qualities were kept. Each collaborating institution followed its own protocols to collect whole blood in K2EDTA tubes. For TCRbeta analysis, collaborators shipped samples in one of three forms: frozen whole blood, isolated PBMCs, or DNA extracted from either of those sample types. TCRbeta CDR3 regions were amplified from genomic DNA by means of the immunoSEQ Assay, a bias-controlled multiplex PCR. The authors processed their data as follows. Nucleated cell counts per sample were estimated from amplification of reference gene primers within the assay. To quantify the absolute abundance of each unique TCRbeta CDR3 rearrangement, sequence reads were collapsed and filtered. Productive Simpson clonality was computed per sample as the square root of Simpson's diversity index over productive rearrangements. TCRdb took over this immuneACCESS table, retaining in-frame rearrangements with V and J assigned. Such tables are incomplete; in checked studies, under half of the missing clones stem from an unresolved V gene, and the remainder is unexplained. D and trimming come from the DNA, and the V and J calls and clone size come from that table. This sample has around 140,000 clones in its table, and 87% of those were observed once. The ten most abundant clones make up 2% to 3% of the sample.

Sequenced input: peripheral blood. The source of this sequence is a man between 45 and 60 years old with active COVID-19.

DNA sequence: TGTGCCAGCAGTGAACGACAGGGGGGCAATTCACCCCTCCACTTT. Its product reads: CASSERQGGNSPLHF. Here the chain combines TRBV2 and TRBJ1-6; a stretch of 9 junction bases matches TRBD1. There are 15 amino acids in the CDR3, from cysteine to phenylalanine inclusive. CDR3 DNA only is kept here, 45 bases in frame from base 1. V ends up 2 bases short and J 7 bases short, with an unmatched junction base count of 3. The germline V gene sets CDR1 to SNHLY and CDR2 to FYNNEI.